The clone carrying this T cell receptor (beta chain) was seen once. Its antigen is undetermined. TCRdb's copy holds only in-frame clones and misses some; the assay was immunoSEQ multiplex PCR. The sample yields around 97,000 clones, roughly 93% seen once. The data were taken from a study of graft-versus-host responses after intestinal transplantation. Trimming took 7 bases from V and 10 from J, leaving 13 bases between them. Looked up from germline, CDR1 is MNHNS and CDR2 is SASEGT. The CDR3 contains 11 residues. This TCR derives from a human donor who received an intestinal transplant. The sample consisted of unstimulated CD8+ T cells sorted from spleen or lymph node cells, taken before intestinal transplant. This chain links TRBV6-1 with TRBJ1-1, with unresolved D. The CDR3 DNA is TGTGCCAGCAAGAACAGTCGTGGAGCTTTCTTT. Amino acids: CASKNSRGAFF.